Following are 19 T cell receptor beta chains from one sample sequenced in a study of T cell responses to AZD1222 COVID-19 vaccine. TCRdb's table, derived via immunoSEQ multiplex PCR, lists solely in-frame clones and lacks some. There are roughly 120,000 clones in the sample; around 81% occur only once, and around 4.6% lies in the top ten. Sequencing was performed on peripheral blood, taken on day 0 of AZD1222 vaccination. The receptors were gathered from an adult in good health.

The chain has TRBV6-4 and TRBJ2-1, with TRBD2 identical over 14 bases. Germline CDR1 reads MRHNA; CDR2 reads SNTAGT. Trimming cost V 7 bases and J 4 bases; bases outside gene matches: 15. The CDR3 totals 19 residues. CDR3 DNA sequence: TGTGCCAGCAAAAGAGCGAGACTAGCGGGAGGGAGTGGATACAATGAGCAGTTCTTC. It encodes CASKRARLAGGSGYNEQFF.

This chain links TRBV18 with TRBJ1-5; a weak D match, TRBD1 (6 bases). The germline V gene has CDR1 KGHSH and CDR2 LQKENI. The CDR3 extends over 15 amino acids. V was pared by 5 bases and J by 0 bases, with 11 bases between. Here the CDR3 reads CASSVQGNSNQPQHF. Here the CDR3 DNA reads TGTGCCAGCTCAGTACAGGGTAATAGCAATCAGCCCCAGCATTTT.

Concerning this clone itself: This sample also contains other DNA sequences that code for the same CDR3. V and J are TRBV28 and TRBJ1-1; TRBD1 is a possible D gene (6 bases). The V gene lost 2 bases and the J gene lost 1 base, with 8 bases spanning the gap. Looked up from germline, CDR1 is MDHEN and CDR2 is SYDVKM. The CDR3 runs to 14 residues. CDR3 sequence (DNA): TGTGCCAGCAGTTTAAGAGGGGGGAACACTGAAGCTTTCTTT. Its translation: CASSLRGGNTEAFF.

Comment on this clone: Additional DNA sequences in this sample encode the identical CDR3. The chain has TRBV7-2 and TRBJ2-7; 8 bases are a match to TRBD2. The J segment lost 2 bases and the V segment lost 2 bases, leaving 2 bases of the junction unmatched. Germline V gene data show CDR1 as SGHTA and CDR2 as FQGNSA. The CDR3 is made up of 14 amino acids. The CDR3 DNA reads as TGTGCCAGCAGCTTAAGCGGGGGCACCTACGAGCAGTACTTC. Translated, it gives CASSLSGGTYEQYF.

The genes are TRBV4-3 and TRBJ2-1, with 8 bases lining up with TRBD2. Germline trimming cut 1 base from V and 3 bases from J; bases unmatched to any gene: 2. Germline CDR1 is LGHNA and CDR2 is YSLEER. This CDR3 comprises 15 residues. The CDR3 here is CASSQAGTSYNEQFF. DNA for the CDR3: TGCGCCAGCAGCCAAGCGGGGACTAGCTACAATGAGCAGTTCTTC.

The table lists this clone with a count of one. J is TRBJ2-5 and V is TRBV5-1, with D perhaps matching TRBD2 (5 bases). The length of the CDR3 is 13 residues. Looked up from germline, CDR1 is SGHRS and CDR2 is YFSETQ. The V gene lost 5 bases and the J gene lost 1 base, with 9 bases spanning the gap. CDR3 sequence: CASRRGIQETQYF. The DNA of the CDR3 is TGCGCCAGCAGAAGAGGGATCCAAGAGACCCAGTACTTC.

V usage is TRBV6-5 and J usage is TRBJ1-2; 7 nucleotides match TRBD1. Germline loops: CDR1 MNHEY, CDR2 SVGAGI. This CDR3 is built from 15 residues. The trim removed 4 bases at V and 3 bases at J, leaving 8 bases unmatched. CDR3 region: CASSSGTASDYGYTF. In DNA form, the CDR3 reads TGTGCCAGCAGTTCTGGGACAGCCTCAGACTATGGCTACACCTTC.

The rearrangement links TRBV13 to TRBJ1-1; 10 bases line up with TRBD1. With V trimmed by 7 bases and J by 3 bases, 8 bases remained unmatched. The CDR3 is made up of 15 amino acids. CDR1 PRHDT and CDR2 FYEKMQ come from the germline V gene (reference sequence). Here the CDR3 reads CASIRQGAQDTEAFF. CDR3 DNA sequence: TGTGCCAGCATCCGACAGGGGGCGCAGGACACTGAAGCTTTCTTT.

The rearrangement links TRBV10-3 to TRBJ2-5; 11 nucleotides line up with TRBD2. J gave up 0 bases and V 0 bases, and 3 bases lay outside the gene matches. The germline CDR1 and CDR2 sequences are ENHRY and SYGVKD. This CDR3 contains 17 residues. The CDR3 spells CAISESLAGGNQETQYF. The CDR3 DNA reads TGTGCCATCAGTGAGTCGCTAGCGGGGGGAAACCAAGAGACCCAGTACTTC.

The chain uses TRBV28 and TRBJ1-1, with D possibly matching TRBD1 (6 bases). Germline values: CDR1 MDHEN, CDR2 SYDVKM. The CDR3 covers 13 residues. Deletions cut 10 bases from V and 3 bases from J, with 15 bases between. In DNA, the CDR3 is TGTGCCACCAAGGGGGGGCGCGACACTGAAGCTTTCTTT. Encoded protein: CATKGGRDTEAFF.

The chain uses TRBV11-2 and TRBJ2-7; TRBD2 might be the D (6 bases). In germline, CDR1 is SGHAT, CDR2 FQNNGV. Trimming cost V 0 bases and J 2 bases, with 11 bases left between them. The CDR3 runs to 15 residues. Here the CDR3 DNA reads TGTGCCAGCAGCTTAGATGTAGGCGGGGCCTACGAGCAGTACTTC. This encodes CASSLDVGGAYEQYF.

There are a few counts of this clone. This rearrangement joins TRBV7-9 to TRBJ2-5; 9 bases align to TRBD2. The CDR3 has 15 residues. The V segment lost 4 bases and the J segment 2 bases; nucleotides outside the gene matches: 5. Germline-derived CDR1 and CDR2 are SEHNR and FQNEAQ (reference sequence). CDR3 sequence reads: CASSSGLALQETQYF. The CDR3 DNA reads as TGTGCCAGCAGCTCGGGACTAGCACTACAAGAGACCCAGTACTTC.

V usage is TRBV24-1 and J usage is TRBJ2-2, with D possibly being TRBD1 or TRBD2 (5 bases each). This CDR3 spans 16 amino acids. Trimming pared 1 base from V and 6 bases from J, leaving 14 bases between. The germline V gene has CDR1 KGHDR and CDR2 SFDVKD. The CDR3 here is CATSDFEGLIAGELFF. In DNA, the CDR3 is TGTGCCACCAGTGATTTTGAGGGGCTTATCGCCGGGGAGCTGTTTTTT.

The rearrangement links TRBV18 to TRBJ1-6; D is undetermined. CDR1 is KGHSH, CDR2 LQKENI, per germline. V was pared by 2 bases and J by 5 bases, with 10 bases between. The CDR3 is made up of 15 amino acids. CDR3 coding DNA: TGTGCCAGCTCACCAGGATTAGGGAATAATTCACCCCTCCACTTT. Its translation: CASSPGLGNNSPLHF.

The chain carries TRBV20-1 and TRBJ2-7, with D possibly matching TRBD1 (5 bases). The ends were cut back, 7 bases at V and 7 bases at J, with 14 bases in the middle. The CDR3 has 11 residues. The V gene's germline CDR1 is DFQATT and CDR2 SNEGSKA (reference sequence). CDR3 DNA sequence: TGCAGTGTTGGGGCGGACCGAGAGCAGTACTTC. This translates into CSVGADREQYF.

This CDR3 reads CASIGRGATDTQYF. The CDR3 coding sequence is TGTGCCAGCATCGGCAGGGGTGCAACAGATACGCAGTATTTT. V is TRBV2 and J is TRBJ2-3, with a possible D match to TRBD1 (6 bases). The CDR3 totals 14 residues. V was cut by 7 bases and J by 3 bases, with 14 bases left in between. Germline CDR1 and CDR2: SNHLY and FYNNEI.

The chain employs TRBV3-1 (or the pseudogene TRBV3-2) and TRBJ1-2; D call uncertain. V was pared by 4 bases and J by 10 bases, with 22 bases between. CDR1 and CDR2 (germline): LGHDT, YNNKEL (reference sequence). The CDR3 totals 15 residues. Written as DNA, the CDR3 is TGTGCCAGCAGCCCCAAAAGGGCAGAGTCAGTTGCCTACACCTTC. Encoded protein: CASSPKRAESVAYTF.

The chain carries TRBV27 and TRBJ1-2; unclear D gene. Trimming took off 7 bases at V and 4 bases at J, with 13 bases between the two ends. The germline V gene has CDR1 MNHEY and CDR2 SMNVEV (reference sequence). The CDR3 consists of 13 residues. The CDR3 protein is CASTLRGGYGYTF. The CDR3 DNA reads as TGTGCCAGCACCCTACGGGGAGGCTATGGCTACACCTTC.

This rearrangement joins TRBV18 to TRBJ1-1; a weak D match, TRBD1 (5 bases). The germline V and J ends were trimmed by 3 bases and 3 bases, with 8 bases remaining between them. Germline V gene data show CDR1 as KGHSH and CDR2 as LQKENI. The length of the CDR3 is 13 residues. The CDR3 DNA sequence: TGTGCCAGCTCACCTCGACAGTACACTGAAGCTTTCTTT. Translating it yields CASSPRQYTEAFF.